A single TCR beta chain is shown here with its context. These data belong to a study of OX40 agonist ivuxolimab in advanced cancers. Samples of blood were obtained at baseline, on cycle 4 day 1, and on cycle 7 day 1. V shed 4 bases and J 8 bases; nucleotides not matched to a gene: 9. The CDR3 covers 14 residues. Germline V lookup: CDR1 SGDLS, CDR2 YYNGEE. Sequenced by immunoSEQ multiplex PCR; TCRdb stores in-frame clones only, minus some. In the table there are 75,000 to 90,000 clones, 80% to 95% of which are singletons. This specimen was CD4+ or CD8+ T cells sorted from blood, taken in a trial of the OX40 agonist ivuxolimab. This clonotype originated in an adult with an advanced solid tumor such as melanoma, head and neck, liver or kidney cancer. The J gene is TRBJ1-2, the V gene TRBV9; 9 bases align to TRBD1. CDR3 sequence reads: CASSRDRVIGGYTF. For the CDR3, the DNA is TGTGCCAGCAGCCGGGACAGGGTAATTGGGGGCTACACCTTC.